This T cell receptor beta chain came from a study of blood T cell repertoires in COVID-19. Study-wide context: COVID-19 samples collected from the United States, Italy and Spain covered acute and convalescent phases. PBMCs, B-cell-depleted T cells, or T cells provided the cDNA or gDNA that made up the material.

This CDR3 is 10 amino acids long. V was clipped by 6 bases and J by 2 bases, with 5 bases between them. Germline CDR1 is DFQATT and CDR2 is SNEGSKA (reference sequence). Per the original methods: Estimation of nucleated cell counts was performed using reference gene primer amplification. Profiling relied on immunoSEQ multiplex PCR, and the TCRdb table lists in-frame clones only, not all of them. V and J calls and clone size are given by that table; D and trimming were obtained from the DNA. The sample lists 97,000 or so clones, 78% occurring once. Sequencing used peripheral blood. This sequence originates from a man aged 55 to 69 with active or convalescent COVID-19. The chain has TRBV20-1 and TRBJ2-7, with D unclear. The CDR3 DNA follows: TGCAGTGCCACTCCCTACGAGCAGTACTTC. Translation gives CSATPYEQYF.